This record concerns one T cell receptor beta chain sequence. A far larger clone lies a single base away; this is likely a read error. These data originate in a study of prognosis after radiotherapy for stage I lung cancer. The germline gives CDR1 SGHTA, CDR2 FQGNSA. The CDR3 covers 16 residues. Genomic DNA served as the source from which two-round multiplex PCR generated TCR beta CDR3 amplicons. Primers targeting each individual TRBV and TRBJ gene were applied in first-round PCR. TCRdb re-derived calls from the multiplex PCR reads in MiXCR, one entry per CDR3 protein. In the table there are 20,000 or so distinct CDR3 sequences, 43% of which are singletons.

Sequencing was performed on PBMCs, taken before or after stereotactic body radiation therapy (not recorded which). The chain joins TRBV7-2 to TRBJ2-5; 7 positions agree with TRBD2. Matching the DNA end better, TRBJ2-1 makes the J call doubtful. This TCR derives from a donor aged 50 or older with non-small cell lung cancer. CDR3: CASSLAIGRTRNEQFF. The DNA of the CDR3 is TGTGCCAGCAGCTTAGCGATCGGGAGGACGCGGAATGAGCAGTTCTTC.